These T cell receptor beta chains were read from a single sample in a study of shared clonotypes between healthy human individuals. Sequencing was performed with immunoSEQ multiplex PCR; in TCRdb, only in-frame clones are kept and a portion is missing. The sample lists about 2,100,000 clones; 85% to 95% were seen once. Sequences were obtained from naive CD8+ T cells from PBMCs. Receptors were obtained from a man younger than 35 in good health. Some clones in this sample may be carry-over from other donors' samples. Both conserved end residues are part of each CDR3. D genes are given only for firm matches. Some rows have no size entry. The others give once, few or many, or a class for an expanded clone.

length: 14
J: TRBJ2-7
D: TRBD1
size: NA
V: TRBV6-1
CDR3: CASGEDRVANEQYF
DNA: TGTGCCAGCGGCGAGGACAGGGTTGCTAACGAGCAGTACTTC

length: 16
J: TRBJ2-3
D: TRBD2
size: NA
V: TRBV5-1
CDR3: CASSARLAGHRDTQYF
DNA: TGCGCCAGCAGCGCAAGACTAGCGGGACATAGGGATACGCAGTATTTT

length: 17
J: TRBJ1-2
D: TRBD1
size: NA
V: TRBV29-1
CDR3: CSVEGDQGARSPYGYTF
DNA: TGCAGCGTTGAAGGGGACCAGGGGGCGCGTTCCCCCTATGGCTACACCTTC

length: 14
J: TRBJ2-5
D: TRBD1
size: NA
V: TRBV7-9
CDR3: CASSPDRLGETQYF
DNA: TGTGCCAGCAGCCCGGACAGGTTGGGGGAGACCCAGTACTTC

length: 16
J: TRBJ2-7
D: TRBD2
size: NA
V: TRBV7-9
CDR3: CASSVGLALGGDEQYF
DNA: TGTGCCAGCAGCGTGGGACTAGCGTTGGGGGGCGACGAGCAGTACTTC

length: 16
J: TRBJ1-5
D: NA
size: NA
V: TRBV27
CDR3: CASSLWGTPSNQPQHF
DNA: TGTGCCAGCAGTTTATGGGGCACTCCTAGCAATCAGCCCCAGCATTTT

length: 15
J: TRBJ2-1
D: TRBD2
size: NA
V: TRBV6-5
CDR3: CASSWREGQANEQFF
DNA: TGTGCCAGCAGTTGGCGGGAGGGCCAGGCGAATGAGCAGTTCTTC

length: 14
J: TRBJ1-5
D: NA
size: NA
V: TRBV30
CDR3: CAWSVFLGGQPQHF
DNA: TGTGCCTGGAGTGTATTTTTAGGTGGTCAGCCCCAGCATTTT

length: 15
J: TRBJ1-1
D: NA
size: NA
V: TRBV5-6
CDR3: CASSLAAPSGFGAFF
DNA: TGTGCCAGCAGCTTGGCCGCGCCAAGTGGTTTTGGAGCTTTCTTT

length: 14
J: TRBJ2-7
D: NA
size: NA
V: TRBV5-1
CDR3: CASSLAGQTYEQYF
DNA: TGCGCCAGCAGCTTGGCTGGTCAGACCTACGAGCAGTACTTC

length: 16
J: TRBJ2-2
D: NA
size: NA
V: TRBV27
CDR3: CASSSMVLRDTGELFF
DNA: TGTGCCAGCAGTTCCATGGTCTTACGGGACACCGGGGAGCTGTTTTTT

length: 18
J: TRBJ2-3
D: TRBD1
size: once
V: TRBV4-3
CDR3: CASSQELMTGLSTDTQYF
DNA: TGCGCCAGCAGCCAGGAGCTAATGACAGGGCTCAGCACAGATACGCAGTATTTT

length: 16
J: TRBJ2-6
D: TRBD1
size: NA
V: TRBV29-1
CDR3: CSAAGTGLSGANVLTF
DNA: TGCAGCGCCGCCGGGACAGGGCTCTCTGGGGCCAACGTCCTGACTTTC

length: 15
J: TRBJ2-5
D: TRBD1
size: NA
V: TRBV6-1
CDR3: CASSGRDRGRETQYF
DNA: TGTGCCAGCAGTGGTCGGGACAGGGGGAGGGAGACCCAGTACTTC

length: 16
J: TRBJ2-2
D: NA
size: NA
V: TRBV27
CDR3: CASSLLDRVNTGELFF
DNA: TGTGCCAGCAGTCTGTTGGACAGAGTGAACACCGGGGAGCTGTTTTTT

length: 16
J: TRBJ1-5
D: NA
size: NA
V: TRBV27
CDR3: CASSPSGGEFNQPQHF
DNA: TGTGCCAGCAGTCCCTCGGGGGGAGAGTTCAATCAGCCCCAGCATTTT

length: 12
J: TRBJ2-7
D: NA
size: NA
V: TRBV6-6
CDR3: CASRPSAYEQYF
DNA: TGTGCCAGCAGGCCCAGCGCCTACGAGCAGTACTTC

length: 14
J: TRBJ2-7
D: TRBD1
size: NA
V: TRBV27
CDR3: CASSQGANPYEQYF
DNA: TGTGCCAGCTCTCAGGGGGCGAACCCCTACGAGCAGTACTTC

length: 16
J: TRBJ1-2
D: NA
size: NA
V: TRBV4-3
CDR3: CASSQDRRGTSYGYTF
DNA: TGCGCCAGCAGCCAAGATAGGAGGGGAACGAGCTATGGCTACACCTTC

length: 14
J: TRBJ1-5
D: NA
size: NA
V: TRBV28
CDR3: CASSLWRGIQPQHF
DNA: TGTGCCAGCAGTTTATGGAGAGGGATACAGCCCCAGCATTTT

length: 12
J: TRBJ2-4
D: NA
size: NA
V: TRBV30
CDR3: CAWSTTKNIQYF
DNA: TGTGCCTGGAGTACCACCAAAAACATTCAGTACTTC

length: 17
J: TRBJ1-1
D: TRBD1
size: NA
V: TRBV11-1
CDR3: CASSLVAWGQENTEAFF
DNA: TGTGCCAGCAGCTTAGTTGCGTGGGGACAGGAGAACACTGAAGCTTTCTTT

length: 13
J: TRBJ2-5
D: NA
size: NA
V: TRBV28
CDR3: CASSLYGSETQYF
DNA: TGTGCCAGCAGTTTATACGGGAGTGAGACCCAGTACTTC

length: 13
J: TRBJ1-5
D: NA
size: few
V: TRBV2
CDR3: CASSVSFLQPQHF
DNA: TGTGCCAGCAGTGTCTCCTTTTTACAGCCCCAGCATTTT

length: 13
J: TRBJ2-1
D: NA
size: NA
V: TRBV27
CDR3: CASSFVGTNEQFF
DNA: TGTGCCAGCAGTTTTGTTGGCACCAATGAGCAGTTCTTC

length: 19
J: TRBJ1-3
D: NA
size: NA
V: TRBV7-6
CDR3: CASSVGSSFSGNFGNTIYF
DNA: TGTGCCAGCAGCGTAGGTTCGTCGTTTTCTGGGAATTTTGGAAACACCATATATTTT

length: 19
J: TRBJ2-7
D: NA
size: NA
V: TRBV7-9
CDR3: CASSSTFGQSTNMPYEQYF
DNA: TGTGCCAGCAGCTCGACTTTTGGACAGTCTACCAATATGCCCTACGAGCAGTACTTC

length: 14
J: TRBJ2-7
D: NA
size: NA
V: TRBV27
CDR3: CASSWGGVNYEQYF
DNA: TGTGCCAGCAGTTGGGGTGGTGTCAACTACGAGCAGTACTTC

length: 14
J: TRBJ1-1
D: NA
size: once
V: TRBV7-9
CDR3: CASSSLGIWTEAFF
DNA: TGTGCCAGCAGCTCGTTGGGAATTTGGACTGAAGCTTTCTTT

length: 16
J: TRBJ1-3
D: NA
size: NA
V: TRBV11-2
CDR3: CASSIRAGTPGNTIYF
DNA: TGTGCCAGCAGCATACGAGCCGGGACACCGGGAAACACCATATATTTT

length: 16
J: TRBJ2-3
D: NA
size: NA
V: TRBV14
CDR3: CASSGLGAPFSDTQYF
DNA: TGTGCCAGCAGCGGCCTTGGGGCCCCTTTTTCAGATACGCAGTATTTT

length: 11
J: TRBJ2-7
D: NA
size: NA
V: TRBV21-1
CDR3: CASTTGDEQYF
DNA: TGTGCCAGCACTACAGGGGACGAGCAGTACTTC

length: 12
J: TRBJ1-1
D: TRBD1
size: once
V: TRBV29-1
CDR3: CSVETGFTEAFF
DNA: TGCAGCGTCGAGACAGGGTTCACTGAAGCTTTCTTT

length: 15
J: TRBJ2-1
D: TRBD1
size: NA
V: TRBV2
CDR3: CASSEAGQGYNEQFF
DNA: TGTGCCAGCAGTGAAGCGGGACAGGGATACAATGAGCAGTTCTTC

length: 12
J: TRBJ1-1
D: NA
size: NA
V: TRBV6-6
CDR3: CASSLDRSEAFF
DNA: TGTGCCAGCAGCCTAGACAGGAGTGAAGCTTTCTTT

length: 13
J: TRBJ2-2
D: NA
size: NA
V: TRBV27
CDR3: CASSLQAAGELFF
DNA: TGTGCCAGCAGTTTACAGGCCGCCGGGGAGCTGTTTTTT

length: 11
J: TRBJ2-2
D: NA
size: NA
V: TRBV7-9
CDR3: CAISWTGELFF
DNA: TGTGCCATTTCTTGGACCGGGGAGCTGTTTTTT

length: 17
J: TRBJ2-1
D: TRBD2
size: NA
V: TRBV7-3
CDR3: CASSSGTSGRFYNEQFF
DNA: TGTGCCAGCAGCTCCGGGACTAGCGGGAGGTTCTACAATGAGCAGTTCTTC

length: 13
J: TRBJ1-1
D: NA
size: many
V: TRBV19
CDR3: CAVGGLRNTEAFF
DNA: TGTGCCGTCGGAGGGCTGCGGAACACTGAAGCTTTCTTT

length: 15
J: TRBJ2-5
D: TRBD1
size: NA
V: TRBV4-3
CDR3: CASSRGTGGAETQYF
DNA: TGCGCCAGCAGCCGGGGGACAGGGGGAGCGGAGACCCAGTACTTC

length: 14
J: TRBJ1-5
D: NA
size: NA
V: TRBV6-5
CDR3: CASKQGASNQPQHF
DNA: TGTGCCAGTAAACAGGGTGCCTCCAATCAGCCCCAGCATTTT

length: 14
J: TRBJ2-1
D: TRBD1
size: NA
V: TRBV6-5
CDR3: CASSFHRQGYEQFF
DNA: TGTGCCAGCAGTTTCCACCGACAGGGCTATGAGCAGTTCTTC

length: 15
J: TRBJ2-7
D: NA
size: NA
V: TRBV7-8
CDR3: CASLNPGTGPYEQYF
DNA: TGTGCCAGCCTAAACCCCGGGACCGGTCCCTACGAGCAGTACTTC

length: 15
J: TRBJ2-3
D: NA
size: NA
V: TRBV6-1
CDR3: CATALLRGSTDTQYF
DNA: TGTGCCACCGCCCTACTCCGGGGTAGCACAGATACGCAGTATTTT

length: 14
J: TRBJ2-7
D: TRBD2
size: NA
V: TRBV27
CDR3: CASRYKAGSYEQYF
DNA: TGTGCCAGCAGGTATAAAGCGGGATCCTACGAGCAGTACTTC

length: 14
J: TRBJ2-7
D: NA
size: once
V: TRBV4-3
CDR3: CASSQDKHLYEQYF
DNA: TGCGCCAGCAGCCAAGATAAACATCTCTACGAGCAGTACTTC

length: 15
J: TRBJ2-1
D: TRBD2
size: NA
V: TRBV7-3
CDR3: CASSSIAGAYNEQFF
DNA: TGTGCCAGCAGCTCGATAGCGGGTGCCTACAATGAGCAGTTCTTC

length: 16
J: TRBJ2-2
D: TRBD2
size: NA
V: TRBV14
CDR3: CASSPLAGGNTGELFF
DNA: TGTGCCAGCAGCCCACTCGCGGGGGGGAACACCGGGGAGCTGTTTTTT

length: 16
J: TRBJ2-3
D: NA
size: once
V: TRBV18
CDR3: CASSPFTETSTDTQYF
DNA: TGTGCCAGCTCACCATTTACAGAAACTAGCACAGATACGCAGTATTTT

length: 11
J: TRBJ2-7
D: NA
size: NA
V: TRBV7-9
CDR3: CASSLAGESNF
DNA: TGTGCCAGCAGCTTAGCGGGCGAGTCTAACTTC

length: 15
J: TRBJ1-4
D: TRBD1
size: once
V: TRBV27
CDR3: CASSPETGWSEKLFF
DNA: TGTGCCAGCAGTCCGGAGACAGGGTGGAGCGAAAAACTGTTTTTT

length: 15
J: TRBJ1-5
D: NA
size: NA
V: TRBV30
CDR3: CAWSGGGFSNQPQHF
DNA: TGTGCCTGGAGTGGGGGCGGATTTAGCAATCAGCCCCAGCATTTT

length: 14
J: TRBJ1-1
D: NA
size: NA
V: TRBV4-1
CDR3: CASSQVRMNTEAFF
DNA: TGCGCCAGCAGCCAAGTGAGGATGAACACTGAAGCTTTCTTT

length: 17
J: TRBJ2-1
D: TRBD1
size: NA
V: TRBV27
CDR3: CASTVRGTGTEDNEQFF
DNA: TGTGCCAGCACCGTTAGGGGCACCGGGACAGAAGACAATGAGCAGTTCTTC

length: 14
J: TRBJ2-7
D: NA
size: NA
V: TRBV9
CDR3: CASSAPGSFNEQYF
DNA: TGTGCCAGCAGCGCCCCGGGAAGCTTCAACGAGCAGTACTTC